This T cell receptor beta chain was captured by sequencing in a study of human T cells and chemical hapten exposure. As for the study in general: Patches that contained 0.01% DPC were applied to the upper back and read at 6 days.

One entry per CDR3 protein, called by TCRdb with MiXCR from the RACE reads. This sample has under 200,000 distinct CDR3 sequences; 25% to 30% occur once, and the top ten carry roughly 3%. Regarding time point: pre-sensitization, week 0. The treatment here: therapeutic diphenylcyclopropenone sensitization with weekly scalp DPC. The sample holds one count of this clonotype. What it binds is unknown. The ends were cut back, 5 bases at V and 2 bases at J, with 14 bases in the middle. This CDR3 has 14 amino acids. Germline V gene data show CDR1 as SQVTM and CDR2 as ANQGSEA. General observations from the study: Expanded TCR counts at PT1 were positively correlated with the patch test score.

The TCR comes from a woman in her 30s with alopecia areata. Some clones in this sample may be carry-over from other donors' samples. V and J are TRBV29-1 and TRBJ2-3; no firm D call. Specimen: whole blood, collected in connection with sensitization to the hapten diphenylcyclopropenone (DPC). CDR3 bases: TGCAGCGTTATGCAGGCGTCTAACACAGATACGCAGTATTTT. Amino acids: CSVMQASNTDTQYF.